This T cell receptor (beta chain) was obtained from a study of neurological immune-mediated disorders (dated by TCRdb to the late 2010s). About the investigation overall: Peripheral blood TCR-beta repertoires from patients with HTLV-I-associated myelopathy (HAM/TSP), patients with multiple sclerosis, and healthy controls were compared in the study using UMI-based sequencing. Longitudinal samples, technical triplicates and paired sorted CD4+ and CD8+ T-cell subsets, alongside PBMC samples, were included among the approximately 110 TCR-beta libraries. Of the 70 or so subjects in the cohort, around 14 were HAM/TSP patients, around 35 were multiple sclerosis patients, and about 20 were healthy controls. Each longitudinal HAM/TSP and healthy donor was sampled at 3 time-points spaced at roughly 3-45 month intervals. Results and caveats for the whole study, not just this receptor: Expanded clones from different subjects shared no identical CDR3 amino acid sequences, which suggests that TCR-beta repertoires were private in all groups. TCR clonal expansion was greatest in HAM/TSP patients and smallest in MS patients, who ranked below even healthy controls.

The intended sense of this specimen's time point label: longitudinal time-point 1 (baseline). Blood bank volunteers in Maryland, USA served as the healthy controls. For the unsorted PBMC libraries, 2 million PBMCs were stored in RNAlater at -80 degrees C until RNA extraction and were used to generate the libraries. Peripheral blood was subjected to Ficoll-Hypaque density gradient centrifugation to isolate PBMCs, which were then cryopreserved in liquid nitrogen. Reading from cysteine to phenylalanine, the CDR3 counts 14 amino acids. The entry retains the CDR3 DNA only, 42 bases that are in frame from base 1. CDR1 and CDR2, per the germline V gene, are SGHRS and YFSETQ. This clonotype was counted ten times or more. No antigen is known for it. Sequence at one end of the junction differs from germline and may be a read error. cDNA synthesis used template-switch 5'RACE with a primer carrying a 10-nucleotide random unique molecular identifier tagging each TCR transcript. Every sequencing run covered 15-18 subjects and yielded more than 160 million TCR-beta sequences. The RNeasy kit was used to extract total RNA. The KAPA Real-time Library Amplification kit was used to amplify TCR-beta VDJ regions with primers targeting the TCR constant region and the 5'RACE anchor. Sample indexes and Illumina adaptors were added in a first PCR, after which library yield was increased in a second PCR. After purification with Ampure beads, the TCR product of roughly 650 bp was size-selected on a 2% E-gel SizeSelection system. Before pooling, library quality was checked on a Bioanalyzer, concentration was measured with Qubit, and libraries were quantified with the Kapa Library Quantification kit. An Illumina HiSeq 2500 sequenced the libraries paired-end 2 x 150 bp. To increase sequence diversity, roughly 24-32% phiX was spiked into each library pool. Concerning the study's data processing: The UMI-based MiGEC pipeline processed quality-filtered reads and removed over 80% of raw TCR sequences during error correction. IMGT germline references were used for aligning VDJ genes, and each clonotype was defined as a unique CDR3 amino acid sequence together with its V-J genes. VDJtools evaluated clonal expansion, Shannon diversity and CDR3 relatedness (CalcPairwiseDistances, ClusterSamples); CLCbio workbench built phylogenetic trees. Expanded clones were defined as having at least 8 unique UMIs, based on coefficient-of-variation modelling across technical triplicates. TCRdb passed the public sequencing reads through fastp at Q25 and MiXCR, retaining productive beta sequences. Every entry covers one CDR3 protein and lists the most common genes and DNA from its rows. TCRdb, rather than the study authors, made the V and J calls. Here the sample has some 49,000 distinct CDR3 sequences; 8% to 10% occur a single time. The ten biggest clones cover 1.6% of the sample.

The chain is encoded by TRBV5-1 joined to TRBJ2-7, with 10 central nucleotides matching TRBD1. The receptor comes from a woman in her forties in good health. The specimen sequenced was PBMCs. This receptor has the CDR3 CASSSRTGGYEQYF. At the DNA level, the sequence is TGTGCCAGCAGCTCCCGGACAGGGGGGTACGAGCAGTACTTC.